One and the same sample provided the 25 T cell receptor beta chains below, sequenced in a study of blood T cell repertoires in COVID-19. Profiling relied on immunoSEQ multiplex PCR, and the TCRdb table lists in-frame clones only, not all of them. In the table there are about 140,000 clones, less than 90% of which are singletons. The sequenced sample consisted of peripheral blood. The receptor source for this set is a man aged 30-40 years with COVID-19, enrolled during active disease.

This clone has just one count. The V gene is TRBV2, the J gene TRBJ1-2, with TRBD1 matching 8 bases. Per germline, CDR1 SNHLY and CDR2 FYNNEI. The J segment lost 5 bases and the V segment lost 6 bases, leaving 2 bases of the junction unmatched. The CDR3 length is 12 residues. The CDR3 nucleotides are TGTGCCAGCAGCGGGACAGGTTATGGCTACACCTTC. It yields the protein CASSGTGYGYTF.

The CDR3 DNA is TGTGCCAGCACCGGACAGGACGAGCCTGGAAACACCATATATTTT. Translated: CASTGQDEPGNTIYF. The genes are TRBV27 and TRBJ1-3; 7 bases line up with TRBD1. The ends lost 7 bases at V and 2 bases at J; junction bases unmatched: 8. This CDR3 is 15 amino acids long. Germline CDR1 reads MNHEY; CDR2 reads SMNVEV (reference sequence).

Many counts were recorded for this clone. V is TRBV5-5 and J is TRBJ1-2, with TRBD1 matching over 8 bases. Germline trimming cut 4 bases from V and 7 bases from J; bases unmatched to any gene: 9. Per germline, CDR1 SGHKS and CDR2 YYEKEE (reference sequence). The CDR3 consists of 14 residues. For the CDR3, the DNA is TGTGCCAGCAGCGCCACAACAGGGGGAGGTGGCTACACCTTC. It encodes CASSATTGGGGYTF.

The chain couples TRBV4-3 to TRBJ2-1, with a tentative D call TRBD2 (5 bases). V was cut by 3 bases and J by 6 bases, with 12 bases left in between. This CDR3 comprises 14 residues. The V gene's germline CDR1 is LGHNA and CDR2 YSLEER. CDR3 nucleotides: TGCGCCAGCAGCCAGACGAGGGATGCCAATGAGCAGTTCTTC. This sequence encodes CASSQTRDANEQFF.

Here the CDR3 reads CASTPDRVAQPQHF. In nucleotides, the CDR3 is TGTGCCAGCACCCCGGACAGAGTAGCTCAGCCCCAGCATTTT. This sequence joins TRBV2 and TRBJ1-5; D might be TRBD1 (6 bases). Trimming cost V 7 bases and J 6 bases, with 16 bases left between them. The CDR3 contains 14 residues. Germline V lookup: CDR1 SNHLY, CDR2 FYNNEI.

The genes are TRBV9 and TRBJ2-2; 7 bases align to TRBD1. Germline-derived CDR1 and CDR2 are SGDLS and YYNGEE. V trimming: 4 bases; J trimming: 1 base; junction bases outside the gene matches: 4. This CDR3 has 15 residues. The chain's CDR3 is CASSPTGRNTGELFF. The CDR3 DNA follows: TGTGCCAGCAGCCCGACAGGGCGGAACACCGGGGAGCTGTTTTTT.

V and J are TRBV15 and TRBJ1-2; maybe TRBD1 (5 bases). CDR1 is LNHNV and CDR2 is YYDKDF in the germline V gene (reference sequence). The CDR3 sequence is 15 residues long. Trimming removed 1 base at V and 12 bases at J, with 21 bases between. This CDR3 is CATSRGDAGSRLDTF. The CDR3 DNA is TGTGCCACCAGCAGAGGGGACGCCGGGAGTAGGCTGGACACCTTC.

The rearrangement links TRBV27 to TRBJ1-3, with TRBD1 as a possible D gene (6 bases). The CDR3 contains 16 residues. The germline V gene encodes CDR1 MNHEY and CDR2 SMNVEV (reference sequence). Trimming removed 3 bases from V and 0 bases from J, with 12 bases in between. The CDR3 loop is CASSFGGPRSGNTIYF. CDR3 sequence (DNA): TGTGCCAGCAGTTTCGGGGGGCCACGCTCTGGAAACACCATATATTTT.

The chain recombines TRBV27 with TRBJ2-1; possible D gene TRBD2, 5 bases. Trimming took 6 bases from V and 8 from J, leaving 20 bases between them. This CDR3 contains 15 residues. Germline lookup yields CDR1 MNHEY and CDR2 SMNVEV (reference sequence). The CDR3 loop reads CASSLGLAPGDEQFF. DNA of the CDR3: TGTGCCAGCAGCCTAGGTCTAGCCCCCGGGGATGAGCAGTTCTTC.

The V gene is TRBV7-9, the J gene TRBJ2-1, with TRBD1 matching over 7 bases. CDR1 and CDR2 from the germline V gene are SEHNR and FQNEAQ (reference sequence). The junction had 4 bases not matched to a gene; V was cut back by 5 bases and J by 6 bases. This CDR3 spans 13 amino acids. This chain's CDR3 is CASSTGQVNEQFF. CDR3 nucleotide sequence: TGTGCCAGCAGCACCGGACAGGTCAATGAGCAGTTCTTC.

CDR3 nucleotide sequence: TGTGCCAGCAGCCCCCGGGACAGCTTCTATGGCTACACCTTC. This gives the protein CASSPRDSFYGYTF. The V call is TRBV5-4, the J call TRBJ1-2; TRBD1 matches 7 bases. V lost 4 bases, J lost 4 bases, and 7 bases stayed unmatched. Germline values: CDR1 SGHNT, CDR2 YYREEE (reference sequence). The CDR3 loop spans 14 amino acids.

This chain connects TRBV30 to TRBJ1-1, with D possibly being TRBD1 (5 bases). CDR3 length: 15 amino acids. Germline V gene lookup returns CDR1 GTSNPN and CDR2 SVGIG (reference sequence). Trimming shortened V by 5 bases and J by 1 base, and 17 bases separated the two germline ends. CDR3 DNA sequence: TGTGCCTGGGCCCTCATAAAAACAGGGAACACTGAAGCTTTCTTT. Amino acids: CAWALIKTGNTEAFF.

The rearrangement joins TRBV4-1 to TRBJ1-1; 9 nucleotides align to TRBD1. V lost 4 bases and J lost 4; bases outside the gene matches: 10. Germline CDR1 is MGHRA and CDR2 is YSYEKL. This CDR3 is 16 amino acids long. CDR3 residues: CASSRGTGLSTTEAFF. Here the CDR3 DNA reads TGCGCCAGCAGCCGGGGGACAGGGCTGTCGACCACTGAAGCTTTCTTT.

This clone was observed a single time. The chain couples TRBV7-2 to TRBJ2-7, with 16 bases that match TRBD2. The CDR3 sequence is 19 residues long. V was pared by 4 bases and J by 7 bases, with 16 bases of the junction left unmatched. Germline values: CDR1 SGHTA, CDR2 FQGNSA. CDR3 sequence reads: CASSWRRPGTSGRAGEQYF. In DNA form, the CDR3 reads TGTGCCAGCAGCTGGCGGCGCCCCGGGACTAGCGGGAGGGCGGGGGAGCAGTACTTC.

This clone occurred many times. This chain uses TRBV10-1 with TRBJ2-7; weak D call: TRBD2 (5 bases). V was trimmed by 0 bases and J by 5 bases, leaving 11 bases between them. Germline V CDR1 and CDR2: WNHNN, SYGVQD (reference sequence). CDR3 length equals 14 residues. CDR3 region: CASSESEEAHEQYF. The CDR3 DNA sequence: TGCGCCAGCAGTGAGTCGGAGGAAGCCCACGAGCAGTACTTC.

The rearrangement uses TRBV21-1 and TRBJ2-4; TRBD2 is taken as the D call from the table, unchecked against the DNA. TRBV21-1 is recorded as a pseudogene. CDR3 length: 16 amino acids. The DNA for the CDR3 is TGTGCCAGCTCATTTCGACTAGCGGGGGACCAAAACATTCAGTACTTC. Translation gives CASSFRLAGDQNIQYF.

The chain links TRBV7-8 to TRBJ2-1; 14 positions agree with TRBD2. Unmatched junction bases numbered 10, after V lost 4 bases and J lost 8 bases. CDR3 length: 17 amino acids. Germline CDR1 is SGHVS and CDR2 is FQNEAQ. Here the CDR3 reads CASSYDPGLAGAYEQFF. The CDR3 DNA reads TGTGCCAGCAGCTACGACCCGGGACTAGCGGGAGCCTATGAGCAGTTCTTC.

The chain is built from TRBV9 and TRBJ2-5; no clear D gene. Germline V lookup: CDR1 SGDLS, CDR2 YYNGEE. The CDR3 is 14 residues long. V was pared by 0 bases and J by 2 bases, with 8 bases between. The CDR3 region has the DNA TGTGCCAGCAGCGTAGGCGGCCAGCAAGAGACCCAGTACTTC. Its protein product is CASSVGGQQETQYF.

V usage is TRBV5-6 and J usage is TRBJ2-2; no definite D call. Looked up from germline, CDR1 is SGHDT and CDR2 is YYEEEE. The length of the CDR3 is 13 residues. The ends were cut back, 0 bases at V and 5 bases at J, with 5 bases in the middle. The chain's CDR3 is CASSLANTGELFF. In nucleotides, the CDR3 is TGTGCCAGCAGCTTGGCCAATACCGGGGAGCTGTTTTTT. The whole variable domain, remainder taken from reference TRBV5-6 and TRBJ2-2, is DAGVTQSPTHLIKTRGQQVTLRCSPKSGHDTVSWYQQALGQGPQFIFQYYEEEERQRGNFPDRFSGHQFPNYSSELNVNALLLGDSALYLCASSLANTGELFFGEGSRLTVL.

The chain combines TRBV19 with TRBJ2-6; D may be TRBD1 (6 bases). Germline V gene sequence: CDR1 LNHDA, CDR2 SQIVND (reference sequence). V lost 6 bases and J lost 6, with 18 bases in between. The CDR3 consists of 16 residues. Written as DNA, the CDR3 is TGTGCCAGTAGCTCGGCACAGGGACATGTGGCCAACGTCCTGACTTTC. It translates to CASSSAQGHVANVLTF.

DNA of the CDR3: TGTGCCAGCAGTGACGTACAGGGATCCGGGGCCAACGTCCTGACTTTC. Encoded protein: CASSDVQGSGANVLTF. The chain carries TRBV6-4 and TRBJ2-6; a weak D match, TRBD1 (6 bases). The V end was cut by 2 bases, the J end by 4 bases, with 12 bases between. The CDR3 is 16 amino acids. Germline lookup yields CDR1 MRHNA and CDR2 SNTAGT.

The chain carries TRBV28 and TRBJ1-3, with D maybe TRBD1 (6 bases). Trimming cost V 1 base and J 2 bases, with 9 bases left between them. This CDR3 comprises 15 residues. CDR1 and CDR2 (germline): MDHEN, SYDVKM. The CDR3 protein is CASSLYRDPGNTIYF. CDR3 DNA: TGTGCCAGCAGTTTATACAGGGATCCTGGAAACACCATATATTTT.

This chain's CDR3 is CAWRDTDSGNTIYF. The CDR3 coding sequence is TGTGCCTGGAGGGACACTGACTCTGGAAACACCATATATTTT. The V gene is TRBV30, the J gene TRBJ1-3; possibly TRBD1 for D (5 bases). This CDR3 has 14 residues. Germline CDR1 is GTSNPN and CDR2 is SVGIG (reference sequence). V lost 3 bases and J 0 bases, leaving 9 bases between the germline ends. The variable domain in full, with the rest retrieved from reference TRBV30 and TRBJ1-3, is SQTIHQWPATLVQPVGSPLSLECTVEGTSNPNLYWYRQAAGRGLQLLFYSVGIGQISSEVPQNLSASRPQDRQFILSSKKLLLSDSGFYLCAWRDTDSGNTIYFGEGSWLTVV.

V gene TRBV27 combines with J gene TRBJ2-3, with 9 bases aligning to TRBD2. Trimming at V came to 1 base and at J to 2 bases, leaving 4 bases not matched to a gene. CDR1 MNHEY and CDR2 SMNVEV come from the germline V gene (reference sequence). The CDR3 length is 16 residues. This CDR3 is CASSLFGGRATDTQYF. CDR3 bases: TGTGCCAGCAGTTTATTCGGCGGGAGGGCCACAGATACGCAGTATTTT.

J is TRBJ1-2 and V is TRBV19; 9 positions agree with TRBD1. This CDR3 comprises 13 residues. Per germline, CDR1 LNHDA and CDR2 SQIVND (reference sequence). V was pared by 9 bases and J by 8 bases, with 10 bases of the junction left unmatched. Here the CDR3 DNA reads TGTGCCAGCCGGGACAGGGTAATATGGGGCTACACCTTC. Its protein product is CASRDRVIWGYTF.